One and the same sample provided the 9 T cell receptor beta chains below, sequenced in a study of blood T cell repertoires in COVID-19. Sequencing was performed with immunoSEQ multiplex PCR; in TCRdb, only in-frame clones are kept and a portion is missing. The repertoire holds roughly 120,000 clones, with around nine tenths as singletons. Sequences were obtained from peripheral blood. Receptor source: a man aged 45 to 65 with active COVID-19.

CDR3 bases: TGTGCCAGCAGTCCGACAGGGGGCGACTATGGCTACACCTTC. This sequence encodes CASSPTGGDYGYTF. The V gene is TRBV3-1 (or the pseudogene TRBV3-2), the J gene TRBJ1-2; TRBD1 matches 10 bases. V dropped 6 bases and J dropped 3; count of bases not matched to a gene: 4. Germline V gene sequence: CDR1 LGHDT, CDR2 YNNKEL (reference sequence). This CDR3 region has 14 residues.

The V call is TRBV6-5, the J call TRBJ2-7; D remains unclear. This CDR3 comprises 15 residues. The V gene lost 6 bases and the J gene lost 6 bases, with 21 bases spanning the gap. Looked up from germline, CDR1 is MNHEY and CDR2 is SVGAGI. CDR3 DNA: TGTGCCAGCAGCCCCCTTACCATAAAACGGAGCGAGCAGTACTTC. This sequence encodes CASSPLTIKRSEQYF.

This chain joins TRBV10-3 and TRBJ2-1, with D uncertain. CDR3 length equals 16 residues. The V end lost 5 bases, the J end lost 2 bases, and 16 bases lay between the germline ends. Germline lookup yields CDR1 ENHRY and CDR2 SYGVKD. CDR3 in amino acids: CAISSPNKQPYNEQFF. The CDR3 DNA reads TGTGCCATCAGTTCCCCTAATAAGCAACCCTACAATGAGCAGTTCTTC.

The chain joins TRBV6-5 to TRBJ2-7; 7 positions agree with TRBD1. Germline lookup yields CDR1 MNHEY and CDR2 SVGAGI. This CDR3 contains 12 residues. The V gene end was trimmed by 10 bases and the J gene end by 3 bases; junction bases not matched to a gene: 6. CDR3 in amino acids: CATEDRNYEQYV. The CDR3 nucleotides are TGTGCCACCGAGGACAGGAACTACGAGCAGTACGTC.

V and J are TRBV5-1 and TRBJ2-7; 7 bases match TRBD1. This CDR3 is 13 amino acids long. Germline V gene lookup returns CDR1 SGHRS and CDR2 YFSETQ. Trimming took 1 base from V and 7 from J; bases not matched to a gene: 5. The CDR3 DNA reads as TGCGCCAGCAGCTTGATACAGGGGTTGGAGCAGTACTTC. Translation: CASSLIQGLEQYF. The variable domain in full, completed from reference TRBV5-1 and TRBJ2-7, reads KAGVTQTPRYLIKTRGQQVTLSCSPISGHRSVSWYQQTPGQGLQFLFEYFSETQRNKGNFPGRFSGRQFSNSRSEMNVSTLELGDSALYLCASSLIQGLEQYFGPGTRLTVT.

In DNA, the CDR3 is TGCAGCGTAGGACAGTCAGGGACGTATGGCTACACCTTC. Protein product: CSVGQSGTYGYTF. This sequence joins TRBV29-1 and TRBJ1-2, with D possibly TRBD1 on 6 matching bases. In germline, CDR1 is SQVTM, CDR2 ANQGSEA. The CDR3 runs to 13 residues. V lost 6 bases and J lost 5, with 16 bases in between. The full variable domain, in which reference TRBV29-1 and TRBJ1-2 provide the parts outside the CDR3, is SAVISQKPSRDICQRGTSLTIQCQVDSQVTMMFWYRQQPGQSLTLIATANQGSEATYESGFVIDKFPISRPNLTFSTLTVSNMSPEDSSIYLCSVGQSGTYGYTFGSGTRLTVV.

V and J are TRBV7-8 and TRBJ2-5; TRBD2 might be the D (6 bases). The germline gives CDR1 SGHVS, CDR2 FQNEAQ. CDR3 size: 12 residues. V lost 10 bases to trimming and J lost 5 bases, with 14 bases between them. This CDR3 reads CATAGWGETQYF. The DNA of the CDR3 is TGTGCCACGGCGGGGTGGGGGGAGACCCAGTACTTC.

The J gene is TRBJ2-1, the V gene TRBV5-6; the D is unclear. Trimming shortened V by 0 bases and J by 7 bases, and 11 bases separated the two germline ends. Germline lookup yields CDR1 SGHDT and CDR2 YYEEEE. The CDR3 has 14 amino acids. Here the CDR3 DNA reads TGTGCCAGCAGCTTGGGATCGGTCAGGAATGAGCAGTTCTTC. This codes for CASSLGSVRNEQFF.

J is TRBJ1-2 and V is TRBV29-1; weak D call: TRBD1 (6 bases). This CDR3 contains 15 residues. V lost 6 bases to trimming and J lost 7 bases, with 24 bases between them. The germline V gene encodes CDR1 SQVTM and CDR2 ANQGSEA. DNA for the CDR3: TGCAGCGTCGTTCCGGCCGTCGGGGGCGGGGGTGGCTACACCTTC. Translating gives CSVVPAVGGGGGYTF.